Listed below are T cell receptor beta chains from one sample, sequenced in a study of shared clonotypes between healthy human individuals. Measured with immunoSEQ multiplex PCR; TCRdb has only the in-frame clones, and not every one. The sample holds 2 million to 2.5 million clones, about nine tenths seen once. Sequencing used naive CD4+ T cells from PBMCs. These receptor sequences come from a man aged 18-30 years in good health. Some clones in this sample may be carry-over from other donors' samples. Both conserved end residues are part of each CDR3. Fields, in order: J gene, D gene, V gene, CDR3 protein. A D gene is named only where the DNA matches it firmly.

TRBJ2-5 - TRBV15 CATSSLYSGETQYF
TRBJ1-2 - TRBV1 CTSSQDRVHGYTF
TRBJ2-5 TRBD2 TRBV11-2 CASSFGAGGPGETQYF
TRBJ2-5 - TRBV5-1 CASSLAAARGQETQYF
TRBJ1-5 - TRBV19 CASSINGRGSPQHF
TRBJ2-7 - TRBV4-2 CASSQVFGYEQYF
TRBJ2-2 - TRBV5-1 CASSDTTDTGELFF
TRBJ1-1 - TRBV7-2 CASSLARRQYTEAFF
TRBJ2-5 TRBD1 TRBV5-1 CASSSPAGGAETQYF
TRBJ1-2 - TRBV5-8 CASSLRSLYGYTF
TRBJ1-2 - TRBV4-1 CASSQDDRSTYGYTF
TRBJ1-1 - TRBV7-3 CASSFEVYTEAFF
TRBJ2-5 - TRBV9 CASSTNGGTQYF
TRBJ2-3 TRBD2 TRBV30 CAWSQGTSGPTDTQYF
TRBJ2-7 TRBD1 TRBV30 CAWSEGAREQYF
TRBJ1-4 TRBD1 TRBV9 CASSAEGQTNEKLFF
TRBJ1-2 - TRBV28 CASSFLSRGAVNYGYTF
TRBJ2-3 - TRBV15 CATSNGSPGTQYF
TRBJ1-5 - TRBV19 CASSFSLGAGHQPQHF
TRBJ2-3 - TRBV11-2 CASNFASGTDTQYF
TRBJ2-2 TRBD2 TRBV4-1 CASSLGLAGVTGELFF
TRBJ2-3 TRBD2 TRBV5-4 CASSLVASSGRGITQYF
TRBJ1-3 - TRBV28 CASSLGNTIYF
TRBJ2-5 - TRBV20-1 CSASSRETQYF
TRBJ1-4 TRBD1 TRBV14 CASSQGQGSNEKLFF
TRBJ1-1 TRBD1 TRBV2 CASDRGEGTEAFF
TRBJ2-5 - TRBV7-2 CASSPGAETQYF
TRBJ2-2 - TRBV30 CACLSKPTGELFF
TRBJ1-5 TRBD1 TRBV29-1 CSVGTGRNQPQHF
TRBJ1-3 - TRBV6-1 CASLRSSGNTIYF
TRBJ1-5 - TRBV29-1 CSVEAPNQPQHF
TRBJ2-1 - TRBV11-1 CASSQTLFRLQFF
TRBJ2-5 - TRBV29-1 CSVVLMGETQETQYF
TRBJ1-1 - TRBV2 CASSEARGNTEAFF
TRBJ1-2 TRBD1 TRBV19 CASSKQGLRASNYGYTF
TRBJ1-5 TRBD1 TRBV5-1 CASSPDRGNQPQHF
TRBJ1-1 TRBD1 TRBV5-1 CASFSGQPNTEAFF
TRBJ2-3 TRBD2 TRBV9 CASSATSGGTDTQYF
TRBJ2-1 - TRBV28 CASSPILPKNEQFF
TRBJ2-1 - TRBV5-6 CASSLYSGSYNEQFF
TRBJ2-3 - TRBV20-1 CSAMIADTQYF
TRBJ1-4 TRBD1 TRBV29-1 CSVGRLTGDEKLFF
TRBJ2-3 TRBD1 TRBV27 CASSGGQGTDTQYF
TRBJ1-4 - TRBV10-3 CAISETSPRQFASEKLFF
TRBJ2-3 - TRBV15 CATSRGRDTDTQYF
TRBJ2-1 TRBD2 TRBV13 CASSLVAGPLEFF
TRBJ2-7 - TRBV27 CASRRDTAGSYEQYF
TRBJ1-2 TRBD1 TRBV7-2 CASSSPGQGSGYTF